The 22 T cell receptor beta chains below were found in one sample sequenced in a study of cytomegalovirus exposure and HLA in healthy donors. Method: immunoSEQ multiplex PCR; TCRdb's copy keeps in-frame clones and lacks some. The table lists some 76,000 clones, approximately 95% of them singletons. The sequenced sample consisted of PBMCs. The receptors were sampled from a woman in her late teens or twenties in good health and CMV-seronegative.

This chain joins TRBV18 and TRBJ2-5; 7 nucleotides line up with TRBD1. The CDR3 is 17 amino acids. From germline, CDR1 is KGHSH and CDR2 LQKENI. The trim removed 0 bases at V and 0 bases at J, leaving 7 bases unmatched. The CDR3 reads CASSPPRGQGHQETQYF. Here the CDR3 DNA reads TGTGCCAGCTCACCACCAAGGGGGCAGGGCCACCAAGAGACCCAGTACTTC.

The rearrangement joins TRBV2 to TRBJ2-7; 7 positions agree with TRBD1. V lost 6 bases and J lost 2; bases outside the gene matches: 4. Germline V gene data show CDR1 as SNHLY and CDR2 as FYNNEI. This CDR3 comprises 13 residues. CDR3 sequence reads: CASSRDRTYEQYF. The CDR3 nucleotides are TGTGCCAGCAGCCGGGACAGAACCTACGAGCAGTACTTC. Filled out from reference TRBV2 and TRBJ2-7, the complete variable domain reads EPEVTQTPSHQVTQMGQEVILRCVPISNHLYFYWYRQILGQKVEFLVSFYNNEISEKSEIFDDQFSVERPDGSNFTLKIRSTKLEDSAMYFCASSRDRTYEQYFGPGTRLTVT.

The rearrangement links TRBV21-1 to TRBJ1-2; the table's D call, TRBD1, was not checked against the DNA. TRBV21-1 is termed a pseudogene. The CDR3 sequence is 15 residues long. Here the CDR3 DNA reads TGTGCCAGCAGCAAATGGTGGCCAGGGGGCCCTGGCTACACCTTC. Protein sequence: CASSKWWPGGPGYTF.

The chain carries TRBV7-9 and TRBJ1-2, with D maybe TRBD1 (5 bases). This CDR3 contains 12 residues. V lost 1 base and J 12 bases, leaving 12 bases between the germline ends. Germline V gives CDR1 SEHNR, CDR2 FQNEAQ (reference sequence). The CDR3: CASSLDTPGNTF. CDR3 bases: TGTGCCAGCAGCTTAGACACGCCAGGGAACACCTTC.

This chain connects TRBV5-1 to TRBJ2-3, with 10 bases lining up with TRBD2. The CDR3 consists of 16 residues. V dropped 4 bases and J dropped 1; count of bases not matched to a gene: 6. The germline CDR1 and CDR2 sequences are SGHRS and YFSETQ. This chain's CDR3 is CASSPFLAGGTDTQYF. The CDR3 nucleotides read TGCGCCAGCAGCCCCTTTCTAGCGGGGGGCACAGATACGCAGTATTTT.

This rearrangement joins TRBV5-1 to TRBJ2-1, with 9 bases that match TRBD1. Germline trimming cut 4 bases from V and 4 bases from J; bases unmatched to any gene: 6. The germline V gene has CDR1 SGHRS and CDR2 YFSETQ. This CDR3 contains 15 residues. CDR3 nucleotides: TGCGCCAGCAGCGAGGGGGACAGGGTGTACAATGAGCAGTTCTTC. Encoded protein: CASSEGDRVYNEQFF.

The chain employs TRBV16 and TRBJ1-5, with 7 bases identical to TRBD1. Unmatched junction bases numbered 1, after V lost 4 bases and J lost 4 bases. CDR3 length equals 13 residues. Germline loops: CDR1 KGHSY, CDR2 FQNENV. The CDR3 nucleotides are TGTGCCAGCAGCCCGACAGGGAATCAGCCCCAGCATTTT. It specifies CASSPTGNQPQHF. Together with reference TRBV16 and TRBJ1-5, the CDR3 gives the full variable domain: GEEVAQTPKHLVRGEGQKAKLYCAPIKGHSYVFWYQQVLKNEFKFLISFQNENVFDETGMPKERFSAKCLPNSPCSLEIQATKLEDSAVYFCASSPTGNQPQHFGDGTRLSIL.

Here the CDR3 reads CASTLFRATGINEQFF. DNA of the CDR3: TGTGCCAGCACCTTATTCAGGGCCACAGGGATCAATGAGCAGTTCTTC. V usage is TRBV28 and J usage is TRBJ2-1, with TRBD1 as a possible D gene (6 bases). The germline V and J ends were trimmed by 7 bases and 6 bases, with 22 bases remaining between them. CDR1 MDHEN and CDR2 SYDVKM come from the germline V gene. The CDR3 covers 16 residues.

This chain's CDR3 is CASSLGDVAGYTF. CDR3 bases: TGTGCCAGCAGCTTAGGAGATGTAGCTGGCTACACCTTC. The chain couples TRBV11-2 to TRBJ1-2; D is ambiguous. This CDR3 has 13 residues. V was trimmed by 1 base and J by 7 bases, leaving 10 bases between them. CDR1 is SGHAT and CDR2 is FQNNGV in the germline V gene.

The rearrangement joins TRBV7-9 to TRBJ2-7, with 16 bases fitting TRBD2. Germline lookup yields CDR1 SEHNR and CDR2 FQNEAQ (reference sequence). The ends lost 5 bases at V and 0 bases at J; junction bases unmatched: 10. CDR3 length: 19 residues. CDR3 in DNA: TGTGCCAGCAGCCCCTCGGGACTAGCGGGAGGGGGGTCCTCCTACGAGCAGTACTTC. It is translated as CASSPSGLAGGGSSYEQYF.

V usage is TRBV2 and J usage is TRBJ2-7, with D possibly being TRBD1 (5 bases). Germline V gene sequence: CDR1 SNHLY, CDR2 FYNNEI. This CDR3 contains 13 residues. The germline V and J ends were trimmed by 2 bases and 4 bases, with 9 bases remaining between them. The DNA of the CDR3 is TGTGCCAGCAGTGAAAGGGGCGGATACGAGCAGTACTTC. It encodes CASSERGGYEQYF.

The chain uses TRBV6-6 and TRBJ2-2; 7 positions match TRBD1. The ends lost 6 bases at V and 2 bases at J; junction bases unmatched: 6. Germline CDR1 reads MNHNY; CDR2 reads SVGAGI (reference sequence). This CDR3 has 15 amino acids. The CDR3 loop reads CASSPGTVNTGELFF. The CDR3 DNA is TGTGCCAGCAGCCCCGGGACAGTTAACACCGGGGAGCTGTTTTTT.

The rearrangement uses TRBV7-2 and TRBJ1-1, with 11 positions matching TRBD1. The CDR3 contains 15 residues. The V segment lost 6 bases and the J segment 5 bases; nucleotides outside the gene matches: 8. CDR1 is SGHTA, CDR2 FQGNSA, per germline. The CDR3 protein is CASSWTGGEWTEAFF. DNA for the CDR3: TGTGCCAGCAGTTGGACAGGGGGCGAGTGGACTGAAGCTTTCTTT.

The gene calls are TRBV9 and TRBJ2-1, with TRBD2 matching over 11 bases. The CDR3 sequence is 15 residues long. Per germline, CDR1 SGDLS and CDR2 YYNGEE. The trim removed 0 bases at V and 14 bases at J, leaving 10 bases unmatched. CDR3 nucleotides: TGTGCCAGCAGCGTAGGTGGGACTAGCGGAAGTAGGGAGTTCTTC. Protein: CASSVGGTSGSREFF.

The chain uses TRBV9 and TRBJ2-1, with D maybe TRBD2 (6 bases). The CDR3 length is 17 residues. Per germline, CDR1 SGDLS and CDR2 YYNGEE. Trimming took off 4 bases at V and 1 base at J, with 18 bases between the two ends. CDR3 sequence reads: CASSPHPSAPSYNEQFF. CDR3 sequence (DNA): TGTGCCAGCAGCCCCCATCCTAGCGCCCCATCCTACAATGAGCAGTTCTTC. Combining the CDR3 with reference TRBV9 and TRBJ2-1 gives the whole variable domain DSGVTQTPKHLITATGQRVTLRCSPRSGDLSVYWYQQSLDQGLQFLIQYYNGEERAKGNILERFSAQQFPDLHSELNLSSLELGDSALYFCASSPHPSAPSYNEQFFGPGTRLTVL.

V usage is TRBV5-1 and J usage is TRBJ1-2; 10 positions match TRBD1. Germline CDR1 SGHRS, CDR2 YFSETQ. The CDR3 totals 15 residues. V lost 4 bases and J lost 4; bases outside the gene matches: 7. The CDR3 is CASSPGQGVGYGYTF. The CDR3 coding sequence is TGCGCCAGCAGCCCCGGACAGGGGGTGGGCTATGGCTACACCTTC.

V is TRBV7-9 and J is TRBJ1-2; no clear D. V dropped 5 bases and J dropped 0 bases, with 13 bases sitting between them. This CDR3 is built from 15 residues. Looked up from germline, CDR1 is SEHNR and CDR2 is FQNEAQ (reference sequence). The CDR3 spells CASSVGPSTNYGYTF. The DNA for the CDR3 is TGTGCCAGCAGCGTAGGGCCCTCGACTAACTATGGCTACACCTTC. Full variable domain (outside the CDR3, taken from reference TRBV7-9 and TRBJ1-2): DTGVSQNPRHKITKRGQNVTFRCDPISEHNRLYWYRQTLGQGPEFLTYFQNEAQLEKSRLLSDRFSAERPKGSFSTLEIQRTEQGDSAMYLCASSVGPSTNYGYTFGSGTRLTVV.

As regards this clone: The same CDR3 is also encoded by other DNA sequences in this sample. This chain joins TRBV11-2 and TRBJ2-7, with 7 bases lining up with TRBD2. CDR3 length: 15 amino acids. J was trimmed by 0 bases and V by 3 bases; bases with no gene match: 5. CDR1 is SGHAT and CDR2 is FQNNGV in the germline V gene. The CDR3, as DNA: TGTGCCAGCAGCTTGGAGGGGAGGGGCTCCTACGAGCAGTACTTC. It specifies CASSLEGRGSYEQYF.

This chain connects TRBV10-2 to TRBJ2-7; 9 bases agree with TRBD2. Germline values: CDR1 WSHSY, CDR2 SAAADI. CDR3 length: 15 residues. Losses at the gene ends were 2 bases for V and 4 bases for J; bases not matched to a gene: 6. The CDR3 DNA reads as TGCGCCAGCAGTGAGGCGGGGCTAGCGGGGTACGAGCAGTACTTC. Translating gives CASSEAGLAGYEQYF.

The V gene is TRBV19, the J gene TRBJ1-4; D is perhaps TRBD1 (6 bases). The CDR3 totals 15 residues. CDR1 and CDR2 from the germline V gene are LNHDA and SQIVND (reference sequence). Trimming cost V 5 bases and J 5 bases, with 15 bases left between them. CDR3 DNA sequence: TGTGCCAGTAGTCCCCCGGACAGATGGAATGAAAAACTGTTTTTT. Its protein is CASSPPDRWNEKLFF.

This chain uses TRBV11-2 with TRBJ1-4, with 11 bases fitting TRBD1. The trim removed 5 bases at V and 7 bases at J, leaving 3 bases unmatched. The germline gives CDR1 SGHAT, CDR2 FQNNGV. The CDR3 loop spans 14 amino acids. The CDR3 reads CASSMDRGREKLFF. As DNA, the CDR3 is TGTGCCAGCAGCATGGACAGGGGGCGTGAAAAACTGTTTTTT.

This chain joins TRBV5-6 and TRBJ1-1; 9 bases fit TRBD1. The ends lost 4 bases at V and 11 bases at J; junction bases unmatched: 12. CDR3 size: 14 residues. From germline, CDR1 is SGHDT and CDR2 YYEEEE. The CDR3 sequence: CASSPEGTGRSAFF. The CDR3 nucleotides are TGTGCCAGCAGCCCGGAGGGGACAGGGCGTTCGGCTTTCTTT.